What follows are 14 T cell receptor beta chains derived from one specimen sequenced in a study of regulatory T cells in long-lasting Graves disease (dated by TCRdb to 2020 to 2023). Libraries were constructed by multiplex PCR. Sequencing was performed on an Illumina HiSeq 4000. TCR beta libraries were built with iRepertoire HTBI primers and Arm-PCR amplification of CDR3 regions. Using fastp at Q25 and MiXCR, TCRdb reprocessed the public reads and kept productive beta chains. Identical CDR3 protein sequences are pooled into one entry, listed with their most common genes and DNA. In this sample the table shows under 250,000 distinct CDR3 sequences, roughly 19% of which occur a single time. About 10% of the sample is taken by the ten largest. The time point label for this specimen denotes: newly diagnosed GD, antithyroid drugs for less than 3 months. For both TCR sequencing and RNA sequencing, RNA was extracted from PBMCs using TRIzol.

This sample was also put to use in a study of T cells in Graves' hyperthyroidism and ophthalmopathy.

The input for sequencing was peripheral blood mononuclear cells (PBMCs), taken at new diagnosis, from a patient treated with antithyroid drugs. These receptors all come from a woman in her thirties with Graves disease. Donor details come from another sample of the same person, matched by shared clones.

In its sample, this clonotype was seen many times. This chain joins TRBV5-1 and TRBJ2-6; D is unclear. Per germline, CDR1 SGHRS and CDR2 YFSETQ. This CDR3 has 14 residues. Between the trimmed V and J ends, which lost 4 bases and 4 bases, there was a span of 9 bases. The CDR3 nucleotides read TGCGCCAGCAGCCCCCAAATAGGGGCCAACGTCCTGACTTTC. Its translation is CASSPQIGANVLTF.

This clonotype was found many times. The chain links TRBV3-1 to TRBJ2-1; D unclear. The CDR3 is made up of 16 amino acids. Germline CDR1 LGHDT, CDR2 YNNKEL (reference sequence). The V end lost 3 bases, the J end lost 0 bases, and 12 bases lay between the germline ends. The CDR3 here is CASSHSRVSSYNEQFF. DNA for the CDR3: TGTGCCAGCAGCCACTCCAGAGTTAGCTCCTACAATGAGCAGTTCTTC.

Only a few counts were recorded for this clonotype. The rearrangement uses TRBV18 and TRBJ2-1; D not resolved. With 6 bases removed from V and 9 bases from J, the gap between germline ends came to 9 bases. This CDR3 is 11 amino acids long. CDR1 and CDR2 from the germline V gene are KGHSH and LQKENI. The CDR3 DNA is TGTGCCAGCTCCCTACCTACTGAGCAGTTCTTC. Protein: CASSLPTEQFF.

In its sample, this clonotype was seen many times. The rearrangement links TRBV6-1 to TRBJ1-2, with D unclear. The germline V gene encodes CDR1 MNHNS and CDR2 SASEGT. V shed 2 bases and J shed 2 bases, with 9 bases lying between them. This CDR3 spans 14 amino acids. The CDR3 DNA sequence: TGTGCCAGCAGTGAATTGAACGGCAACTATGGCTACACCTTC. Encoded protein: CASSELNGNYGYTF.

This clonotype occurred a few times. This sequence joins TRBV7-8 and TRBJ1-2; a weak D match, TRBD1 (6 bases). V lost 4 bases to trimming and J lost 4 bases, with 19 bases between them. Germline V lookup: CDR1 SGHVS, CDR2 FQNEAQ. There are 16 residues in the CDR3. CDR3 coding DNA: TGTGCCAGCAGCTCCAGCCCCCAGGGAGGGGGCTATGGCTACACCTTC. Its translation: CASSSSPQGGGYGYTF.

As to this clonotype: A single base separates this from a much larger clone, so it may be a read error. The gene calls are TRBV12-3 or TRBV12-4 and TRBJ2-3; D tentatively fits TRBD1 or TRBD2 (5 bases each). Deletions cut 6 bases from V and 2 bases from J, with 9 bases between. This CDR3 comprises 13 residues. For the CDR3, the DNA is TGTGCCAGCAGCAGGGACGCCACAGATACGCAGTATTTT. Translated, it gives CASSRDATDTQYF.

This clonotype showed up many times. This rearrangement joins TRBV18 to TRBJ1-2; 10 nucleotides match TRBD1. The CDR3 spans 16 residues. Germline V lookup: CDR1 KGHSH, CDR2 LQKENI. The trim removed 3 bases at V and 6 bases at J, leaving 10 bases unmatched. CDR3 bases: TGTGCCAGCTCACCTTCAACCGGGACAGGGGAACATGGCTACACCTTC. It translates to CASSPSTGTGEHGYTF.

The rearrangement links TRBV30 to TRBJ1-5, with D possibly matching TRBD1 (5 bases). V lost 4 bases, J lost 4 bases, and 23 bases lay in between. Germline V gene data show CDR1 as GTSNPN and CDR2 as SVGIG (reference sequence). The CDR3 covers 17 residues. CDR3 loop: CAWKNRGSGTENQPQHF. CDR3 sequence (DNA): TGTGCCTGGAAGAACCGGGGTTCCGGGACGGAGAATCAGCCCCAGCATTTT.

In this sample, this clonotype turned up a few times. This may come from a read error, since a much larger clone is one base off. The CDR3 nucleotides read TGTGCCAGTCGAGGGGCGGGAGGTGGGCATGAGCAGCTCTTC. It yields the protein CASRGAGGGHEQLF. The chain is built from TRBV19 and TRBJ2-1; 8 bases fit TRBD2. The CDR3 spans 14 residues. CDR1 and CDR2 (germline): LNHDA, SQIVND (reference sequence).

The rearrangement uses TRBV28 and TRBJ2-7; 7 bases fit TRBD1. This CDR3 is built from 14 residues. V lost 4 bases and J lost 3; bases outside the gene matches: 6. Germline values: CDR1 MDHEN, CDR2 SYDVKM. The CDR3 here is CASSSGTVVYEQYF. The CDR3 DNA reads as TGTGCCAGCAGTTCCGGGACAGTTGTCTACGAGCAGTACTTC.

This clonotype was seen ten or more times. The CDR3, as DNA: TGTGCCAGCAGCTTAGGTTCGGACAGTGGTGGCTACACCTTC. It specifies CASSLGSDSGGYTF. V and J are TRBV11-2 and TRBJ1-2, with a tentative D call TRBD1 (6 bases). V lost 1 base and J lost 7, with 13 bases in between. Germline loops: CDR1 SGHAT, CDR2 FQNNGV. The CDR3 consists of 14 residues.

This clonotype came up many times. CDR3 nucleotide sequence: TGTGCCAGCAGCGATTCAGGGATTTCGGGCTATGGCTACACCTTC. The encoded protein is CASSDSGISGYGYTF. The gene calls are TRBV7-9 and TRBJ1-2; D might be TRBD1 (5 bases). The CDR3 loop spans 15 amino acids. In germline, CDR1 is SEHNR, CDR2 FQNEAQ (reference sequence). V was clipped by 5 bases and J by 4 bases, with 17 bases between them.

This clonotype was detected ten times or more. This chain joins TRBV7-2 and TRBJ1-1, with TRBD1 identical over 7 bases. The CDR3 is 13 residues long. After removal of 6 bases from V and 1 base from J, the junction contained 2 bases not matched to a gene. Per germline, CDR1 SGHTA and CDR2 FQGNSA. CDR3 DNA: TGTGCCAGCAGTGGGGACAGGAACACTGAAGCTTTCTTT. Its translation: CASSGDRNTEAFF. Based on the CDR3 plus reference TRBV7-2 and TRBJ1-1, the full variable domain is GAGVSQSPSNKVTEKGKDVELRCDPISGHTALYWYRQSLGQGLEFLIYFQGNSAPDKSGLPSDRFSAERTGGSVSTLTIQRTQQEDSAVYLCASSGDRNTEAFFGQGTRLTVV.

This clonotype was recorded many times. The chain employs TRBV3-1 and TRBJ2-3, with TRBD2 identical over 12 bases. The germline gives CDR1 LGHDT, CDR2 YNNKEL (reference sequence). V lost 4 bases to trimming and J lost 7 bases; unmatched junction nucleotides: 9. The CDR3 runs to 16 residues. CDR3 in DNA: TGTGCCAGCAGCCGAATGACTAGCGGGGGTGGTAATACGCAGTATTTT. This gives the protein CASSRMTSGGGNTQYF.